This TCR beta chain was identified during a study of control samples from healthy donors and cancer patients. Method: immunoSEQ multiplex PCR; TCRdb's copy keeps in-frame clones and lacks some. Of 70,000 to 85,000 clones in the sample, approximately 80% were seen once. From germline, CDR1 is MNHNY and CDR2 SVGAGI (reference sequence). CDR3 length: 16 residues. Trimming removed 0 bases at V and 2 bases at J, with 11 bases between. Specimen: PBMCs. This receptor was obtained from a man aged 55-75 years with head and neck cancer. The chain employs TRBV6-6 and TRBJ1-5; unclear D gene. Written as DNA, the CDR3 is TGTGCCAGCAGTTACTCGTTAGGGCAGGGCAATCAGCCCCAGCATTTT. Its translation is CASSYSLGQGNQPQHF.